The clone carrying this TCR beta chain was picked up a small number of times. The antigen is not known. Thyroid ultrasound and orbital computed tomography, with clinical symptoms and serum thyroxine and TRAb, informed diagnoses. The source material, RNA transcripts, was used to amplify TCR beta CDR3 regions. HTBI primers were employed in a first-round RT-PCR of the TCR CDR3. TCRdb ran MiXCR on the multiplex PCR reads and lists one entry per CDR3 protein. Among 250,000 to 300,000 distinct CDR3 sequences listed, roughly 15% were seen once. The data originate from a study of T cells in Graves' hyperthyroidism and ophthalmopathy. Across the whole study: Peripheral blood was secured at the point of initial diagnosis, before any treatment.

General study points: Clonotypes that were expanded in thyroid above 0.001 mostly appeared in blood too. The model's output predicted ophthalmopathy at a median of around 7 months prior to onset.

The sequenced material came from blood. The TCR was taken from a woman aged 40-49 years with Graves' hyperthyroidism that later progressed to Graves' ophthalmopathy.

The CDR3 sequence is CASTLGGPQPQHF. The CDR3 coding sequence is TGTGCCAGTACTCTGGGGGGCCCGCAGCCCCAGCATTTT. This chain joins TRBV19 and TRBJ1-5, with D perhaps matching TRBD1 (6 bases). Germline CDR1 reads LNHDA; CDR2 reads SQIVND (reference sequence). V dropped 7 bases and J dropped 7 bases, with 14 bases sitting between them. CDR3 length equals 13 residues. Drawing the rest from reference TRBV19 and TRBJ1-5, the complete variable domain is DGGITQSPKYLFRKEGQNVTLSCEQNLNHDAMYWYRQDPGQGLRLIYYSQIVNDFQKGDIAEGYSVSREKKESFPLTVTSAQKNPTAFYLCASTLGGPQPQHFGDGTRLSIL.